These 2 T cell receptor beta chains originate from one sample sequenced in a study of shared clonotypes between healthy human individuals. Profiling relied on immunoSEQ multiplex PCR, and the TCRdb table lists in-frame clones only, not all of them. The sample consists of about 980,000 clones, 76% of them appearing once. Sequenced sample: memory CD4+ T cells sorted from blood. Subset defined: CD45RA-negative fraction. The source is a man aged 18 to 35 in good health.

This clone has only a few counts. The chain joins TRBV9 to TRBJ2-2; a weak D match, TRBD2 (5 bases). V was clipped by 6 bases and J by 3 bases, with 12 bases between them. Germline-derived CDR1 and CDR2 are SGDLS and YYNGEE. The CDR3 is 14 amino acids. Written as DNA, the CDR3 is TGTGCCAGCAATTGGTCCGGGGACACCGGGGAGCTGTTTTTT. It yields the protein CASNWSGDTGELFF.

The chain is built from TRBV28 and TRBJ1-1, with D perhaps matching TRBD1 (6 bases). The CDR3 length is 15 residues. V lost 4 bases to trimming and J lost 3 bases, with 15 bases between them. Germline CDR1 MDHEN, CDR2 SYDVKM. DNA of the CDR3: TGTGCCAGCAGTTACCTCAGGGGAAGTGACACTGAAGCTTTCTTT. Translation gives CASSYLRGSDTEAFF.